This T cell receptor (beta chain) was recovered during a study of blood T cell repertoires in COVID-19. Study information: Donors in the United States, Italy and Spain gave samples during acute or convalescent COVID-19.

Recruited during active infection, patients (from Seattle) were subsequently followed longitudinally. Data came from immunoSEQ multiplex PCR; TCRdb stores just in-frame clones and leaves some out. The repertoire has 250,000 to 300,000 clones, roughly 90% of them found once; the top ten carry around 1.9%. Germline CDR1 LNHDA, CDR2 SQIVND (reference sequence). Trimming took 3 bases from V and 0 from J; bases not matched to a gene: 9. CDR3 length equals 17 residues. The rearrangement uses TRBV19 and TRBJ1-1; 8 bases are shared with TRBD1. The sample taken for sequencing was peripheral blood. The source is a woman in her sixties with COVID-19, enrolled during active disease. The CDR3 DNA follows: TGTGCCAGTAGTATCAACAGGGGGTCCAGCATGAACACTGAAGCTTTCTTT. Protein product: CASSINRGSSMNTEAFF.